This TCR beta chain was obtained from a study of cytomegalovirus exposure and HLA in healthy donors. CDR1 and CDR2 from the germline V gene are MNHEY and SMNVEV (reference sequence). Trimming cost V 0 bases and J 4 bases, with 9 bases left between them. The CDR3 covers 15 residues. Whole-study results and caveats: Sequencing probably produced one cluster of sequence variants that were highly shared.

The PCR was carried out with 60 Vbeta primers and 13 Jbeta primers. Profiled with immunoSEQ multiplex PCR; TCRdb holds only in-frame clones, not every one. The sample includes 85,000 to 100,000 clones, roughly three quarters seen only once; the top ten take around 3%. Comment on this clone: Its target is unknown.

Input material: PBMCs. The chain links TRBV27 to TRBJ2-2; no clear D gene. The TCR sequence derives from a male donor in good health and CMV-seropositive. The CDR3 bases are TGTGCCAGCAGTTTATCGACCGGGTTCACCGGGGAGCTGTTTTTT. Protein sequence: CASSLSTGFTGELFF.